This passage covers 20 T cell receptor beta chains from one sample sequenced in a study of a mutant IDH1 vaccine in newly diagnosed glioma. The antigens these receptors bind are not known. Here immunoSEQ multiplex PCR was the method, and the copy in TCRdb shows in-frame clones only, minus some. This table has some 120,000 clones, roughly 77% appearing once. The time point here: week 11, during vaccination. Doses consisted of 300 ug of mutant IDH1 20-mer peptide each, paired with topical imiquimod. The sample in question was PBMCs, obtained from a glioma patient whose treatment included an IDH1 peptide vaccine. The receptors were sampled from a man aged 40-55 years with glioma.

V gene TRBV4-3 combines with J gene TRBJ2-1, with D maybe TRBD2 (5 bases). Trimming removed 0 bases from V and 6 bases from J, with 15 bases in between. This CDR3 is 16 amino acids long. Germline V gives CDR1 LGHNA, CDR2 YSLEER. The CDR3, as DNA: TGCGCCAGCAGCCAAGATCGATGGCTCCGGGGCAATGAGCAGTTCTTC. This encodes CASSQDRWLRGNEQFF.

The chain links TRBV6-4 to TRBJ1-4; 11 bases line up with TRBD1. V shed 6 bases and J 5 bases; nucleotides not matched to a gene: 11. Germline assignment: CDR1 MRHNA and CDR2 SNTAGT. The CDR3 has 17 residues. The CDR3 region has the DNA TGTGCCAGCAGAACACCGGGACAGGGGGGCCAAAATGAAAAACTGTTTTTT. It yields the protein CASRTPGQGGQNEKLFF.

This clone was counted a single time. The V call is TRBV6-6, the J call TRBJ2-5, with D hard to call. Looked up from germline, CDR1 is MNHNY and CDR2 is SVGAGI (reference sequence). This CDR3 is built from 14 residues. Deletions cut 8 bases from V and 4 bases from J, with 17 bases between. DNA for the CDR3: TGTGCCAGCTACCAAGTCGGGCCAAGAGAGACCCAGTACTTC. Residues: CASYQVGPRETQYF.

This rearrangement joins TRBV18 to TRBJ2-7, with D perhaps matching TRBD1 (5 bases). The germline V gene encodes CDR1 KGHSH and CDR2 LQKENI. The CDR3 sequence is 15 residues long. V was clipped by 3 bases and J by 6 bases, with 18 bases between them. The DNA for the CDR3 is TGTGCCAGCTCACCTCTGGGGCCCGAGCCTTCCGAGCAGTACTTC. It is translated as CASSPLGPEPSEQYF.

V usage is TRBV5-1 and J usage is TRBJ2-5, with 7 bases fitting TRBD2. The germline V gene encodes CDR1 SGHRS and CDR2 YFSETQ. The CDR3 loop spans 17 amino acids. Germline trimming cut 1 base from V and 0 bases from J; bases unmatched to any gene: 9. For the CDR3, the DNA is TGCGCCAGCAGCTTGACTAAGACTAGCATAAACCAAGAGACCCAGTACTTC. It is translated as CASSLTKTSINQETQYF.

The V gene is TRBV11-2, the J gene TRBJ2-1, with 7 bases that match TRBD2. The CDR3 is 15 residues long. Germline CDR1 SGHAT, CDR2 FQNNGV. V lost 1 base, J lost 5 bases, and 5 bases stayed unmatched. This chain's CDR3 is CASSLGGGIHNEQFF. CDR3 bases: TGTGCCAGCAGCTTAGGGGGGGGAATTCACAATGAGCAGTTCTTC.

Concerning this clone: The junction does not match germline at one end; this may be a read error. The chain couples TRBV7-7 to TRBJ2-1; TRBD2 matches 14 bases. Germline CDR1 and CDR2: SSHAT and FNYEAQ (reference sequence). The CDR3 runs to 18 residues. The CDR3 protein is CASSAAVGLAGGRNEQFF. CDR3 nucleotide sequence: TGTGCTAGCAGCGCCGCGGTAGGACTAGCGGGGGGTAGGAATGAGCAGTTCTTC. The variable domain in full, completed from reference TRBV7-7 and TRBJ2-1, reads GAGVSQSPRYKVTKRGQDVTLRCDPISSHATLYWYQQALGQGPEFLTYFNYEAQPDKSGLPSDRFSAERPEGSISTLTIQRTEQRDSAMYRCASSAAVGLAGGRNEQFFGPGTRLTVL.

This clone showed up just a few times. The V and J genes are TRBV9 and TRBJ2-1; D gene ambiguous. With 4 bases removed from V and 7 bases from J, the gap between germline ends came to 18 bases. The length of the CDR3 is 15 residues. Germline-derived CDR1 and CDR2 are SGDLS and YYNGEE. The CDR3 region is CASSFQRDPRNEQFF. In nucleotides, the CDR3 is TGTGCCAGCAGCTTCCAGCGCGACCCGCGGAATGAGCAGTTCTTC.

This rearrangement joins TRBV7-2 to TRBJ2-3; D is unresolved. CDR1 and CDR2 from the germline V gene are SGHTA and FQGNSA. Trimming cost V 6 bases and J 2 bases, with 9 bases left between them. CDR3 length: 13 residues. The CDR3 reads CASSKVYTDTQYF. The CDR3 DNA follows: TGTGCCAGCAGTAAAGTGTACACAGATACGCAGTATTTT.

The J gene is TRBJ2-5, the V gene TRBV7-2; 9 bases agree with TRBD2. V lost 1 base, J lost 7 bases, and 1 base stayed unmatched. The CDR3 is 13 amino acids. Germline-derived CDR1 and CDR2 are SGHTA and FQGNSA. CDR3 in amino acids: CASSLGREGTQYF. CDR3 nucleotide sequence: TGTGCCAGCAGCTTAGGGCGGGAGGGGACCCAGTACTTC. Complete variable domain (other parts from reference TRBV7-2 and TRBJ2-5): GAGVSQSPSNKVTEKGKDVELRCDPISGHTALYWYRQSLGQGLEFLIYFQGNSAPDKSGLPSDRFSAERTGGSVSTLTIQRTQQEDSAVYLCASSLGREGTQYFGPGTRLLVL.

This CDR3 is CASSQERGNQPQHF. CDR3 sequence (DNA): TGTGCCAGCAGCCAAGAAAGGGGCAATCAGCCCCAGCATTTT. This rearrangement joins TRBV14 to TRBJ1-5; D ambiguous. With 0 bases removed from V and 2 bases from J, the gap between germline ends came to 5 bases. Germline loops: CDR1 SGHDN, CDR2 FVKESK. CDR3 length: 14 amino acids.

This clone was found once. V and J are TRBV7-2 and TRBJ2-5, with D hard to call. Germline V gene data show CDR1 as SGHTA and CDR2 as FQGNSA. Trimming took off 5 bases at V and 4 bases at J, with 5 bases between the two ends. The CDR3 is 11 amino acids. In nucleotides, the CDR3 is TGTGCCAGCAGCCCGCTAGAGACCCAGTACTTC. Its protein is CASSPLETQYF.

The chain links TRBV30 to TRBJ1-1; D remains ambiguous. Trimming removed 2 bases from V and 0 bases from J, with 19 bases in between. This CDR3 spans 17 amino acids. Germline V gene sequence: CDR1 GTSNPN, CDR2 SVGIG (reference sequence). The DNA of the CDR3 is TGTGCCTGGAGTCCGGCCTGGCGGCTCGGGCTGAACACTGAAGCTTTCTTT. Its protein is CAWSPAWRLGLNTEAFF.

The CDR3 region has the DNA TGTGCTAGTGGTTTGCTGGACAGGGTTAGTCAGCCCCAGCATTTT. This translates into CASGLLDRVSQPQHF. The chain links TRBV12-5 to TRBJ1-5; 8 positions match TRBD1. This CDR3 comprises 15 residues. V was pared by 2 bases and J by 6 bases, with 6 bases of the junction left unmatched. The germline CDR1 and CDR2 sequences are LGHNT and FRNRAP.

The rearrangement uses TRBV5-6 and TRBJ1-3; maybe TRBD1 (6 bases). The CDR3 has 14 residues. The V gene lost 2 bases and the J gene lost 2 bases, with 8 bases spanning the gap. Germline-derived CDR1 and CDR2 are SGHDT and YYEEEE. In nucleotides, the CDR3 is TGTGCCAGCAGCTTTGAGGGGGCTGGAAACACCATATATTTT. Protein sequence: CASSFEGAGNTIYF.

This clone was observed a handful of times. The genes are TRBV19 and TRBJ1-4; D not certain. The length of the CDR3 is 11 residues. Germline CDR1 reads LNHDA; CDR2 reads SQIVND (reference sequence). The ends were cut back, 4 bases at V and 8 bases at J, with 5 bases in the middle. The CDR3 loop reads CASSTIEKLFF. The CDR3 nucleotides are TGTGCCAGTAGTACGATCGAAAAACTGTTTTTT.

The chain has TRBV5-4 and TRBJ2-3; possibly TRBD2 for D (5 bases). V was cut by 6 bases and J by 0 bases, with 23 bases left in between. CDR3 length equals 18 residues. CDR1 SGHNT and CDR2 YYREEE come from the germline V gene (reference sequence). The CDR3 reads CASTPTKRKSFSTDTQYF. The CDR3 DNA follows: TGTGCCAGCACCCCGACTAAACGGAAGTCCTTTAGCACAGATACGCAGTATTTT.

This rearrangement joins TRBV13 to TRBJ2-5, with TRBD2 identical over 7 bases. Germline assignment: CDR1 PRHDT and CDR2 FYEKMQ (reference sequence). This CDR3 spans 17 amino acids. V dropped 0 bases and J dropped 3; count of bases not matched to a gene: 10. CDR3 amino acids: CASSLGRPSGLKETQYF. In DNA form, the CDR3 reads TGTGCCAGCAGCTTAGGCCGCCCTAGCGGATTAAAAGAGACCCAGTACTTC.

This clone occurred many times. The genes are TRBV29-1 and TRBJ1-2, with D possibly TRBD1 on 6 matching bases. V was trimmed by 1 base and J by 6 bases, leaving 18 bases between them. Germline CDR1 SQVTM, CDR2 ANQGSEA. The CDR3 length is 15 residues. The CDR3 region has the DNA TGCAGCGTTGAAGGCCCCGCGGGGCCAGGGGATGGCTACACCTTC. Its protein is CSVEGPAGPGDGYTF.

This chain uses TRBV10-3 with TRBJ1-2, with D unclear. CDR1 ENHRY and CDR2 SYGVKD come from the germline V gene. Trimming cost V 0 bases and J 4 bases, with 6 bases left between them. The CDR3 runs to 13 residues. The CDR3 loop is CAISESEFYGYTF. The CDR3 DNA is TGTGCCATCAGTGAGTCGGAGTTCTATGGCTACACCTTC.